The 14 T cell receptor beta chains below come from one sample, sequenced in a study of cytomegalovirus exposure and HLA in healthy donors. The PCR was carried out with 60 Vbeta primers and 13 Jbeta primers. Libraries were prepared by immunoSEQ multiplex PCR; TCRdb keeps only in-frame clonotypes and omits some of them. The repertoire table contains 150,000 to 200,000 clones. Sequencing was done on a sample of PBMCs. These TCRs come from a woman aged 55-70 years in good health and CMV-seronegative.

This rearrangement joins TRBV5-1 to TRBJ1-1, with 10 bases lining up with TRBD1. The CDR3 has 16 residues. CDR1 is SGHRS and CDR2 is YFSETQ in the germline V gene. The ends lost 4 bases at V and 0 bases at J; junction bases unmatched: 6. In DNA form, the CDR3 reads TGCGCCAGCAGCCGAGGACAGGGGGGGATGAACACTGAAGCTTTCTTT. It encodes CASSRGQGGMNTEAFF.

The rearrangement links TRBV7-2 to TRBJ1-6; D is unclear. V shed 5 bases and J shed 9 bases, with 11 bases lying between them. The germline gives CDR1 SGHTA, CDR2 FQGNSA. There are 13 residues in the CDR3. CDR3: CASSRELSSPLHF. The CDR3 nucleotides read TGTGCCAGCAGCAGGGAGTTGAGTTCACCCCTCCACTTT.

The chain has TRBV7-8 and TRBJ2-5; 15 bases line up with TRBD2. CDR1 SGHVS and CDR2 FQNEAQ come from the germline V gene. The CDR3 is 19 amino acids. The ends lost 2 bases at V and 5 bases at J; junction bases unmatched: 12. In DNA, the CDR3 is TGTGCCAGCAGCTTATGGGGATCGGGACTAGCGGGAGGTCGGGAGACCCAGTACTTC. Protein product: CASSLWGSGLAGGRETQYF.

For the CDR3, the DNA is TGCGCCAGCAGCCTGTCACAGGGTGACTATGGCTACACCTTC. Translating gives CASSLSQGDYGYTF. The gene calls are TRBV5-1 and TRBJ1-2, with D tentatively TRBD1 (6 bases). Trimming stripped 4 bases from V and 3 bases from J, with 13 bases between. This CDR3 is built from 14 residues. Germline V gene sequence: CDR1 SGHRS, CDR2 YFSETQ.

CDR3 in amino acids: CASSFRQTSTDTQYF. The CDR3 DNA is TGTGCCAGCAGCTTTAGACAGACTAGCACAGATACGCAGTATTTT. V and J are TRBV9 and TRBJ2-3, with D possibly matching TRBD1 (5 bases). The V end was cut by 4 bases, the J end by 0 bases, with 12 bases between. The V gene's germline CDR1 is SGDLS and CDR2 YYNGEE. The CDR3 length is 15 residues. Full variable domain (outside the CDR3, taken from reference TRBV9 and TRBJ2-3): DSGVTQTPKHLITATGQRVTLRCSPRSGDLSVYWYQQSLDQGLQFLIQYYNGEERAKGNILERFSAQQFPDLHSELNLSSLELGDSALYFCASSFRQTSTDTQYFGPGTRLTVL.

This chain joins TRBV7-9 and TRBJ2-1; 10 bases are a match to TRBD1. Germline-derived CDR1 and CDR2 are SEHNR and FQNEAQ (reference sequence). The CDR3 is made up of 16 amino acids. The V gene end was trimmed by 6 bases and the J gene end by 4 bases; junction bases not matched to a gene: 9. CDR3 in DNA: TGTGCCAGCAGTCCGGGACAGGGGACCATGTACAATGAGCAGTTCTTC. As protein: CASSPGQGTMYNEQFF. Complete variable domain (other parts from reference TRBV7-9 and TRBJ2-1): DTGVSQNPRHKITKRGQNVTFRCDPISEHNRLYWYRQTLGQGPEFLTYFQNEAQLEKSRLLSDRFSAERPKGSFSTLEIQRTEQGDSAMYLCASSPGQGTMYNEQFFGPGTRLTVL.

This chain uses TRBV7-2 with TRBJ2-4; 7 nucleotides agree with TRBD2. V lost 2 bases, J lost 6 bases, and 1 base stayed unmatched. This CDR3 is built from 13 residues. Germline loops: CDR1 SGHTA, CDR2 FQGNSA. CDR3 residues: CASSLSGGNIQYF. As DNA, the CDR3 is TGTGCCAGCAGCTTATCGGGGGGAAACATTCAGTACTTC.

The chain combines TRBV15 with TRBJ2-5; 7 positions match TRBD2. The J segment lost 5 bases and the V segment lost 7 bases, leaving 7 bases of the junction unmatched. The CDR3 consists of 13 residues. Germline CDR1 is LNHNV and CDR2 is YYDKDF (reference sequence). The DNA for the CDR3 is TGTGCCACCACCGGCGGGAGTGTTGAGACCCAGTACTTC. Protein: CATTGGSVETQYF.

V is TRBV30 and J is TRBJ2-5, with D maybe TRBD1 (5 bases). Germline CDR1 GTSNPN, CDR2 SVGIG (reference sequence). V lost 3 bases to trimming and J lost 4 bases, with 9 bases between them. This CDR3 is 12 amino acids long. The CDR3 sequence is CAWRQGGETQYF. For the CDR3, the DNA is TGTGCCTGGAGGCAGGGCGGAGAGACCCAGTACTTC.

In nucleotides, the CDR3 is TGTGCCAGCAGCTTAGGGTCAGGGAAAATCACAGATACGCAGTATTTT. Its translation is CASSLGSGKITDTQYF. The V and J genes are TRBV7-3 and TRBJ2-3; TRBD1 is a possible D gene (5 bases). Germline CDR1 SGHTA, CDR2 FQGTGA. This CDR3 has 16 residues. V dropped 2 bases and J dropped 2 bases, with 14 bases sitting between them. The complete variable domain, with remaining parts taken from reference TRBV7-3 and TRBJ2-3, reads GAGVSQTPSNKVTEKGKYVELRCDPISGHTALYWYRQSLGQGPEFLIYFQGTGAADDSGLPNDRFFAVRPEGSVSTLKIQRTERGDSAVYLCASSLGSGKITDTQYFGPGTRLTVL.

The chain joins TRBV6-5 to TRBJ1-2, with D uncertain. The CDR3 runs 13 residues. Germline values: CDR1 MNHEY, CDR2 SVGAGI. V lost 5 bases to trimming and J lost 0 bases, with 7 bases between them. The CDR3 bases are TGTGCCAGCAGTCTAGAGCCTAACTATGGCTACACCTTC. As protein: CASSLEPNYGYTF.

This chain connects TRBV7-9 to TRBJ1-2, with D hard to call. Trimming shortened V by 5 bases and J by 0 bases, and 13 bases separated the two germline ends. CDR1 and CDR2 (germline): SEHNR, FQNEAQ (reference sequence). The CDR3 spans 15 residues. CDR3 bases: TGTGCCAGCAGCCCACGGGAGGGCTCTAACTATGGCTACACCTTC. It yields the protein CASSPREGSNYGYTF.

The chain combines TRBV6-6 with TRBJ1-6; D unclear. Germline V lookup: CDR1 MNHNY, CDR2 SVGAGI (reference sequence). This CDR3 is 12 amino acids long. V lost 4 bases and J lost 10, with 8 bases in between. CDR3 protein: CASSFVRSPLHF. For the CDR3, the DNA is TGTGCCAGCAGTTTTGTGAGATCACCCCTCCACTTT.

The V call is TRBV5-5, the J call TRBJ2-2; tentatively, D is TRBD1 (6 bases). The CDR3 spans 15 residues. Germline CDR1 is SGHKS and CDR2 is YYEKEE (reference sequence). Trimming removed 4 bases from V and 3 bases from J, with 13 bases in between. In DNA, the CDR3 is TGTGCCAGCAGCCAGAGACAGGCCGACACCGGGGAGCTGTTTTTT. This encodes CASSQRQADTGELFF.